This T cell receptor beta chain was profiled in a study of shared clonotypes between healthy human individuals. In the naive CD8 group, cells lacked CD45RO and were positively selected for CCR7, so terminally differentiated effector memory CD45RA+ cells were left out. Study-wide results and limits: Non-shared clonotypes had lower generation probabilities than clonotypes shared by all four sorted-subset donors. Clonotype sharing across a few donors was observed for around 4.5% of naive CD4 clonotypes.

A single count supports this clone. Its antigen is not identified. Germline lookup yields CDR1 MNHEY and CDR2 SMNVEV (reference sequence). V lost 5 bases and J lost 0; bases outside the gene matches: 8. This CDR3 contains 18 residues. The method was immunoSEQ multiplex PCR; TCRdb's version includes in-frame clones alone and lacks a portion of them. Here the sample spans about 2.1 million clones, over 85% being singletons. Sequenced sample: naive CD8+ T cells from PBMCs. This clonotype was sampled from a man between 18 and 35 years old in good health. Some clones in this sample may be carry-over from other donors' samples. The gene calls are TRBV27 and TRBJ2-2, with TRBD2 matching over 11 bases. CDR3 residues: CASSPWTSGSANTGELFF. In DNA form, the CDR3 reads TGTGCCAGCAGTCCCTGGACTAGCGGGTCCGCGAACACCGGGGAGCTGTTTTTT.